This T cell receptor beta chain emerged from a study of Graves' ophthalmopathy and Graves' hyperthyroidism. RNA transcripts yielded amplified TCR beta CDR3 regions. Investigators did first-round RT-PCR with HTBI primers, then second-round multiplex PCR. TCRdb used MiXCR to reprocess the multiplex PCR reads, holding one entry per CDR3 protein. Altogether about 660,000 distinct CDR3 sequences are present, 35% to 50% being singletons, with the ten largest covering over 2.5%. The CDR3 extends over 17 amino acids. V was clipped by 2 bases and J by 5 bases, with 24 bases between them. The germline V gene has CDR1 DFQATT and CDR2 SNEGSKA (reference sequence).

The chain is built from TRBV20-1 and TRBJ2-5; perhaps D is TRBD1 or TRBD2 (6 bases each). The clonotype was recovered from an adult man with Graves' ophthalmopathy. What was sequenced was peripheral blood. The CDR3 loop reads CSARRGRNTGAQETQYF. The CDR3 DNA reads TGCAGTGCTAGAAGGGGGAGGAACACCGGGGCCCAGGAGACCCAGTACTTC.